The clone carrying this TCR beta chain was counted a few times. Germline values: CDR1 MNHEY, CDR2 SVGAGI. This CDR3 region has 14 residues. Trimming took 8 bases from V and 1 from J, leaving 12 bases between them. This sample is drawn from a study of blood T cell repertoires in COVID-19. Study-wide background: Italy, Spain and the United States were the sources of the convalescent and acute COVID-19 samples.

Original processing notes: By means of reference gene primer amplification, nucleated cell counts were estimated. Clones were read by immunoSEQ multiplex PCR, and TCRdb kept only the in-frame ones, dropping some. That table supplies the V and J calls and clone size; D and trimming were determined from the DNA. In the table there are some 700,000 clones, approximately 90% of which are singletons. This receptor was taken from a woman under 30 with acute or convalescent COVID-19. Sequenced input: peripheral blood. The chain couples TRBV6-5 to TRBJ1-3, with TRBD1 as a possible D gene (5 bases). CDR3 residues: CASDETASGNTIYF. In DNA form, the CDR3 reads TGTGCCAGCGATGAGACAGCTTCTGGAAACACCATATATTTT.